Following are 4 T cell receptor beta chains from one sample sequenced in a study of long-term antiretroviral therapy in people with HIV. Survey level was the resolution at which the v3.0 immunoSEQ assay ran. The table came from immunoSEQ multiplex PCR; TCRdb's copy has only in-frame clones and leaves some out. Of 23,000 or so clones in the sample, over 70% were seen once. The specimen was unsorted PBMCs, collected 0.3 years after starting antiretroviral therapy. These receptors all stem from a middle-aged man with HIV.

This clone has only a few counts. V usage is TRBV9 and J usage is TRBJ1-2; 8 nucleotides agree with TRBD1. V shed 4 bases and J 3 bases; nucleotides not matched to a gene: 5. This CDR3 comprises 14 residues. Germline V gene sequence: CDR1 SGDLS, CDR2 YYNGEE. The CDR3 nucleotides are TGTGCCAGCAGCCCGGACAGGGTGTACTATGGCTACACCTTC. This sequence encodes CASSPDRVYYGYTF.

The V gene is TRBV28, the J gene TRBJ2-7; D is ambiguous. CDR1 is MDHEN, CDR2 SYDVKM, per germline. The CDR3 totals 13 residues. Trimming shortened V by 2 bases and J by 1 base, and 6 bases separated the two germline ends. The DNA of the CDR3 is TGTGCCAGCAGTTTAGTCAGTTCCTACGAGCAGTACTTC. Translating it yields CASSLVSSYEQYF.

The chain uses TRBV27 and TRBJ2-5, with D tentatively TRBD2 (7 bases). The V and J ends lost 3 bases and 4 bases respectively, with 12 bases between them. CDR3 length: 14 amino acids. Germline assignment: CDR1 MNHEY and CDR2 SMNVEV (reference sequence). CDR3 amino acids: CASSFRGARETQYF. DNA of the CDR3: TGTGCCAGCAGTTTCCGGGGGGCCCGAGAGACCCAGTACTTC.

The genes are TRBV18 and TRBJ1-1, with unresolved D. Germline CDR1 and CDR2: KGHSH and LQKENI. The CDR3 totals 14 residues. V lost 4 bases to trimming and J lost 1 base, with 10 bases between them. The CDR3 DNA reads TGTGCCAGCTCACGGTCGCAGACGAACACTGAAGCTTTCTTT. Amino acids: CASSRSQTNTEAFF.